These T cell receptor beta chains were read from a single sample in a study of shared clonotypes between healthy human individuals. The assay was immunoSEQ multiplex PCR, and TCRdb's table has in-frame clones only and misses some. Of about 2 million clones listed, approximately 94% are singletons. The sample consisted of naive CD8+ T cells sorted from blood. The receptors originated from a young man in good health. Each CDR3 is given with its conserved first and last residue. Fields, in order: J gene, V gene, D gene, clone size, CDR3 protein, CDR3 DNA. D genes are given only for firm matches. Size tells how often a clone was seen (once, few, many) or the class of an expanded clone, and some rows leave it out.

TRBJ1-3 | TRBV5-8 | NA | once | CASSLDEINTIYF | TGTGCCAGCAGCTTGGACGAGATAAACACCATATATTTT
TRBJ2-7 | TRBV2 | NA | NA | CASNAGSYEQYF | TGTGCCAGCAACGCAGGCTCCTACGAGCAGTACTTC
TRBJ2-3 | TRBV11-2 | NA | NA | CASSLDLADTQYF | TGTGCCAGCAGCTTAGATCTTGCAGATACGCAGTATTTT
TRBJ1-1 | TRBV28 | TRBD1 | NA | CASSSPRGVTGGTEAFF | TGTGCCAGCAGTTCCCCACGGGGAGTTACAGGGGGAACTGAAGCTTTCTTT
TRBJ1-3 | TRBV10-1 | NA | NA | CATPGSPATGRTSGNTIYF | TGCGCCACTCCGGGAAGCCCGGCCACAGGGCGGACCTCTGGAAACACCATATATTTT
TRBJ1-6 | TRBV28 | NA | NA | CASKGLSYNSPLHF | TGTGCCAGCAAAGGGCTCTCCTATAATTCACCCCTCCACTTT
TRBJ2-7 | TRBV30 | NA | NA | CAWSLGSSYEQYF | TGTGCCTGGAGTTTAGGGAGCTCCTACGAGCAGTACTTC
TRBJ2-3 | TRBV6-6 | NA | NA | CASISDSSTDTQYF | TGTGCCAGCATTAGTGATTCTAGCACAGATACGCAGTATTTT
TRBJ1-1 | TRBV19 | NA | NA | CASNTGSAEAFF | TGTGCCAGTAATACGGGGTCGGCTGAAGCTTTCTTT
TRBJ1-5 | TRBV9 | NA | few | CASSAGGSNQPQHF | TGTGCCAGCAGCGCCGGGGGGAGCAATCAGCCCCAGCATTTT
TRBJ2-3 | TRBV9 | NA | NA | CASSETGDTDTQYF | TGTGCCAGCAGCGAGACAGGAGACACAGATACGCAGTATTTT
TRBJ2-7 | TRBV7-9 | NA | NA | CASSLKVGYSYEQYF | TGTGCCAGCAGCTTAAAAGTCGGCTACTCCTACGAGCAGTACTTC
TRBJ2-1 | TRBV27 | TRBD2 | NA | CASSPRTSGDEQFF | TGTGCCAGCAGTCCCCGGACTAGCGGGGATGAGCAGTTCTTC
TRBJ2-5 | TRBV28 | NA | NA | CASSFWTVEETQYF | TGTGCCAGCAGTTTCTGGACAGTCGAAGAGACCCAGTACTTC
TRBJ2-3 | TRBV6-5 | NA | NA | CASSYGQTDTQYF | TGTGCCAGCAGTTATGGCCAAACGGATACGCAGTATTTT
TRBJ2-5 | TRBV7-2 | NA | NA | CASSQNGYQETQYF | TGTGCCAGCAGCCAGAACGGTTACCAAGAGACCCAGTACTTC
TRBJ2-6 | TRBV18 | TRBD2 | once | CASSRGGSLSGANVLTF | TGTGCCAGCTCACGGGGGGGATCGCTCTCTGGGGCCAACGTCCTGACTTTC
TRBJ2-7 | TRBV6-6 | NA | NA | CASSPGLDYEQYF | TGTGCCAGCAGCCCGGGACTCGACTACGAGCAGTACTTC
TRBJ2-3 | TRBV10-2 | NA | NA | CASSESDTQYF | TGCGCCAGCAGTGAATCAGATACGCAGTATTTT